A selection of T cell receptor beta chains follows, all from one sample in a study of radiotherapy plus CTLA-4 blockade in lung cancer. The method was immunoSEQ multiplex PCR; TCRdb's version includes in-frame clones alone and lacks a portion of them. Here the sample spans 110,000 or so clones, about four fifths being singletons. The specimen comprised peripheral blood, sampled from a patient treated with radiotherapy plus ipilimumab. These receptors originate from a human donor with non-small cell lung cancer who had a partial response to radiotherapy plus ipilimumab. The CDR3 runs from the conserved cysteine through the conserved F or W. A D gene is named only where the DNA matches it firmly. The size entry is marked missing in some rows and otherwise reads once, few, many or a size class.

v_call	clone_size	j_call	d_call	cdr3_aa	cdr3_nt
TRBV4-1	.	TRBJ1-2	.	CASSPSRDYGYTF	TGCGCCAGCAGCCCCTCCAGGGACTATGGCTACACCTTC
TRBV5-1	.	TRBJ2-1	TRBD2	CASSFLAEGYNEQFF	TGCGCCAGCAGCTTCCTAGCGGAAGGGTACAATGAGCAGTTCTTC
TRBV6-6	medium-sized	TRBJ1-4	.	CASNDWATNEKLFF	TGTGCCAGCAACGACTGGGCAACTAATGAAAAACTGTTTTTT
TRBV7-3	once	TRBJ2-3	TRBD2	CASSPGLATDTQYF	TGTGCCAGCAGCCCGGGACTAGCCACAGATACGCAGTATTTT
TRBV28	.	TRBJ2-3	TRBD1	CASSPLPGQGLTDTQYF	TGTGCCAGCAGTCCTCTCCCGGGACAGGGTCTCACAGATACGCAGTATTTT
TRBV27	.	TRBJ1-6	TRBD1	CASSSPGQGGSPLHF	TGTGCCAGCAGTTCGCCCGGACAGGGAGGCTCACCCCTCCACTTT
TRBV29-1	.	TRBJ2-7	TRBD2	CSVELAGGSYEQYF	TGCAGCGTTGAACTAGCGGGAGGCTCCTACGAGCAGTACTTC
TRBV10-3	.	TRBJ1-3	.	CAINGGNTIYF	TGTGCCATCAACGGTGGAAACACCATATATTTT
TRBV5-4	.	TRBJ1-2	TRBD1	CASSPGTGSYGYTF	TGTGCCAGCAGCCCCGGGACAGGTTCCTATGGCTACACCTTC
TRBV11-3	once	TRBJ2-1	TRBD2	CASSLSGTSGGRGHNEQFF	TGTGCCAGCAGTCTCTCGGGGACTAGCGGGGGGAGAGGACACAATGAGCAGTTCTTC
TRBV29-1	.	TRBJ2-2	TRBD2	CSVALWGGVTGELFF	TGCAGCGTGGCCCTTTGGGGAGGGGTGACCGGGGAGCTGTTTTTT
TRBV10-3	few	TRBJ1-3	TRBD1	CAISRDRTNSGNTIYF	TGTGCCATCAGCCGGGACAGGACAAACTCTGGAAACACCATATATTTT
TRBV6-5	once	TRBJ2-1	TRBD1	CASREGQGLYNEQFF	TGTGCCAGCCGAGAGGGACAGGGTCTTTACAATGAGCAGTTCTTC
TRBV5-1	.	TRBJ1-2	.	CASSLGSPDGYTF	TGCGCCAGCAGCTTGGGATCTCCAGATGGCTACACCTTC
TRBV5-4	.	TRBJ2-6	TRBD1	CASSMGQVSGANVLTF	TGTGCCAGCAGCATGGGACAGGTCTCTGGGGCCAACGTCCTGACTTTC
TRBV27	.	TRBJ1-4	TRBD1	CASSPWGTENEKLFF	TGTGCCAGCAGTCCTTGGGGGACAGAAAATGAAAAACTGTTTTTT
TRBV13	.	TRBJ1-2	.	CASNPKDRGSYYGYTF	TGTGCCAGCAACCCTAAAGACAGAGGTTCTTACTATGGCTACACCTTC
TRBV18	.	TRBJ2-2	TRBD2	CASSLSGRTNTGELFF	TGTGCCAGCTCACTTAGCGGGAGAACGAACACCGGGGAGCTGTTTTTT
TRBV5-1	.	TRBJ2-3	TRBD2	CASSPVAGDTQYF	TGCGCCAGCAGCCCGGTAGCGGGAGATACGCAGTATTTT
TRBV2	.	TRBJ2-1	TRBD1	CASRWTGLYNEQFF	TGTGCCAGCAGATGGACAGGGCTCTACAATGAGCAGTTCTTC
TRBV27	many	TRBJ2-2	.	CASSWTQGVGELFF	TGTGCCAGCAGCTGGACGCAGGGCGTCGGGGAGCTGTTTTTT
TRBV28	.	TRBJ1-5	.	CASSLEVNQPQHF	TGTGCCAGCAGTTTAGAGGTCAATCAGCCCCAGCATTTT
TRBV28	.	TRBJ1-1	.	CASSLYTQPEAFF	TGTGCCAGCAGTTTATACACCCAACCTGAAGCTTTCTTT
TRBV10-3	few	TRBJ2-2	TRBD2	CAIRPGLAGGTGELFF	TGTGCCATCAGGCCGGGACTAGCGGGAGGCACCGGGGAGCTGTTTTTT
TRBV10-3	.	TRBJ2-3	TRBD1	CAIALGGQLYTDTQYF	TGTGCCATCGCCCTAGGGGGACAGCTATACACAGATACGCAGTATTTT
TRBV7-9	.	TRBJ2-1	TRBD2	CASSLRGLASYNEQFF	TGTGCCAGCAGCTTAAGGGGACTAGCGAGCTACAATGAGCAGTTCTTC
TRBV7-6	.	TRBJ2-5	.	CASSLGAGFSGTQYF	TGTGCCAGCAGCTTAGGCGCGGGATTTTCGGGGACCCAGTACTTC
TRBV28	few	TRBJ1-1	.	CASSPLAGMNTEAFF	TGTGCCAGCAGTCCCCTCGCGGGTATGAACACTGAAGCTTTCTTT
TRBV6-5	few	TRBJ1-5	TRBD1	CASRYHTGDQPQHF	TGTGCCAGCAGGTATCATACAGGGGATCAGCCCCAGCATTTT
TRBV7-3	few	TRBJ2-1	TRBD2	CASSAQAGISYNEQFF	TGTGCCAGCAGCGCCCAAGCGGGAATCTCCTACAATGAGCAGTTCTTC
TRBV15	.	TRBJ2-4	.	CATSRGLVGQQGNIQYF	TGTGCCACCAGCAGAGGGTTGGTAGGGCAGCAGGGAAACATTCAGTACTTC
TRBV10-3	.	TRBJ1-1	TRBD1	CAISSTDRGKAFF	TGTGCCATCAGCTCCACGGACAGGGGAAAAGCTTTCTTT
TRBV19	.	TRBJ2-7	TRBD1	CASSKRRQGKEYEQYF	TGTGCCAGTAGTAAAAGGCGACAGGGTAAGGAGTACGAGCAGTACTTC
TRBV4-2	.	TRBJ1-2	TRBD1	CASSQDKKQGARYGYTF	TGTGCCAGCAGCCAGGATAAAAAACAGGGGGCAAGATATGGCTACACCTTC
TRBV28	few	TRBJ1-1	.	CASSPPTVNTEAFF	TGTGCCAGCAGTCCCCCGACTGTGAACACTGAAGCTTTCTTT
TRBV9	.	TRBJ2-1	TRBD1	CASSTRTGVNEQFF	TGTGCCAGCAGCACCCGGACAGGGGTAAATGAGCAGTTCTTC
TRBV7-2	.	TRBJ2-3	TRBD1	CASRFDRGSDTQYF	TGTGCCAGCAGATTTGACAGGGGCTCAGATACGCAGTATTTT
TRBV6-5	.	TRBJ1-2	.	CASRKHPLYGYTF	TGTGCCAGCAGAAAACATCCCTTATATGGCTACACCTTC
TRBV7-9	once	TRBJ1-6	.	CASSIQNSPLHF	TGTGCCAGCAGTATTCAGAATTCACCCCTCCACTTT
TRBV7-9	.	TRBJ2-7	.	CASSGHKSSYEQYF	TGTGCCAGCAGCGGACACAAAAGCTCCTACGAGCAGTACTTC